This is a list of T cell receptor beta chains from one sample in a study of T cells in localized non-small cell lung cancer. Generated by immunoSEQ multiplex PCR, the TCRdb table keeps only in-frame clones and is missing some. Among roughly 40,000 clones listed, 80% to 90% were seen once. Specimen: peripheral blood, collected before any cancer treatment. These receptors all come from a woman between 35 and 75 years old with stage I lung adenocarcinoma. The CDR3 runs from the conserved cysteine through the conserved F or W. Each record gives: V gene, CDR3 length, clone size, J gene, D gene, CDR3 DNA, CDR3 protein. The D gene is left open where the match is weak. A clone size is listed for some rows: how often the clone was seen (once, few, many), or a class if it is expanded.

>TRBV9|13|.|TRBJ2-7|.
TGTGCCAGCAGCGTAGCTGAAAACTACGAGCAGTACTTC
CASSVAENYEQYF
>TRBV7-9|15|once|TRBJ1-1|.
TGTGCCAGCAGCTTTCCACGGGGGCGGGATACTGAAGCTTTCTTT
CASSFPRGRDTEAFF
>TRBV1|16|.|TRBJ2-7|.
TGCACCAGCAGCCAAGAGAAGACAGTCGACACCTACGAGCAGTACTTC
CTSSQEKTVDTYEQYF
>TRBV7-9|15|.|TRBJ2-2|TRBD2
TGTGCCAGCAGCTTCGTCGGGAGGGGAACCGGGGAGCTGTTTTTT
CASSFVGRGTGELFF
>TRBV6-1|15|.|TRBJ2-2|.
TGTGCCAGCAAACGAGGGGGGGGAGACACCGGGGAGCTGTTTTTT
CASKRGGGDTGELFF
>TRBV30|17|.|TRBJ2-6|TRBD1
TGTGCCTGGAGTGTACAGAACAGGGGCTCTGGGGCCAACGTCCTGACTTTC
CAWSVQNRGSGANVLTF
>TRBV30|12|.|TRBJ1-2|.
TGTGCCTGGATTTCAGGGTTCGGAGGCTACACCTTC
CAWISGFGGYTF
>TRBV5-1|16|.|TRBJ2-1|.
TGCGCCAGCAGCTTGGGGGGGCTAGCGAGTTACAATGAGCAGTTCTTC
CASSLGGLASYNEQFF
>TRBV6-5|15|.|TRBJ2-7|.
TGTGCCAGCAGTTACTCGCGGGTGGGGACCTACGAGCAGTACTTC
CASSYSRVGTYEQYF
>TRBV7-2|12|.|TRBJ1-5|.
TGTGCCAGCAGCTCACAGGGTGAGCCCCAGCATTTT
CASSSQGEPQHF
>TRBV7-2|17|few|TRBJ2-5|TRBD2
TGTGCCAGCAGCTTATATGCGGGACTAGCGGGGCTAGAGACCCAGTACTTC
CASSLYAGLAGLETQYF
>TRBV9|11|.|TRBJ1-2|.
TGTGCCAGCAGCATCGACAGCGACTACACCTTC
CASSIDSDYTF
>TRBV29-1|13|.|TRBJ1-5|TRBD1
TGCAGCATAACACAGGGGAGGGATCAGCCCCAGCATTTT
CSITQGRDQPQHF
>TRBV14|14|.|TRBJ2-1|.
.
CASSQDWGAGALVF
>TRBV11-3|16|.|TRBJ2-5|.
TGTGCCAGCAGCCGAGGGGGCGCGGGAAGCCAAGAGACCCAGTACTTC
CASSRGGAGSQETQYF
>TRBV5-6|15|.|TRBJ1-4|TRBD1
TGTGCCAGCAGTCTTACAGGGGAGACTAATGAAAAACTGTTTTTT
CASSLTGETNEKLFF
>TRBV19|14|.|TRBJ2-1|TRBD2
TGTGCCAGCAGCGGGACTAGCTGGTACAATGAGCAGTTCTTC
CASSGTSWYNEQFF
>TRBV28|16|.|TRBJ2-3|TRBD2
TGTGCCAGCAGTTTCGGTGCGGGAGTCGGTACAGATACGCAGTATTTT
CASSFGAGVGTDTQYF
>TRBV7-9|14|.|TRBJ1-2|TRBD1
TGTGCCAGCAGCTCCATCGACAGGGCCTATGGCTACACCTTC
CASSSIDRAYGYTF
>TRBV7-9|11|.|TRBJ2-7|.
TGTGCCAGCAGCCTCCGGGCCGAGCAGTACTTC
CASSLRAEQYF
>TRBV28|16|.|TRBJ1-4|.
TGTGCCAGCAGTCGGATCGGGGACGGAAATAATGAAAAACTGTTTTTT
CASSRIGDGNNEKLFF
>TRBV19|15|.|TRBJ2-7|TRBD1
TGTGCCAGTAGTACCCGGACAGGGGGCCCCTACGAGCAGTACTTC
CASSTRTGGPYEQYF
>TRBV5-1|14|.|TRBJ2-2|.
TGCGCCAGCGGCCAGGGATCGGACCCCGGGGAGCTGTTTTTT
CASGQGSDPGELFF
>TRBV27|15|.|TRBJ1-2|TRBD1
TGTGCCAGCAGTTTATCAGGCAGGGGGAGCTATGGCTACACCTTC
CASSLSGRGSYGYTF
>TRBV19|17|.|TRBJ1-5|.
TGTGCCAGTAGTATGGGGTTCCGCGGACAGTTCAATCAGCCCCAGCATTTT
CASSMGFRGQFNQPQHF
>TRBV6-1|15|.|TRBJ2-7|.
TGTGCCAGCAGTGAAGTAGGGGGACCGGACCTCGAGCAGTACTTC
CASSEVGGPDLEQYF
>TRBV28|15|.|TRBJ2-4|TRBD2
TGTGCCAGCGGCGCCGGGACTAGCGGGAGGTACATTCAGTACTTC
CASGAGTSGRYIQYF
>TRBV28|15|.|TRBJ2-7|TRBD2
TGTGCCAGCAGTTCCCCCCCGGGCGGGAGCTACGAGCAGTACTTC
CASSSPPGGSYEQYF
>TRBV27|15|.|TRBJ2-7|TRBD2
TGTGCCAGCAGTGCTAGCGGGAGTGGGGCGGCCGAGCAGTACTTC
CASSASGSGAAEQYF